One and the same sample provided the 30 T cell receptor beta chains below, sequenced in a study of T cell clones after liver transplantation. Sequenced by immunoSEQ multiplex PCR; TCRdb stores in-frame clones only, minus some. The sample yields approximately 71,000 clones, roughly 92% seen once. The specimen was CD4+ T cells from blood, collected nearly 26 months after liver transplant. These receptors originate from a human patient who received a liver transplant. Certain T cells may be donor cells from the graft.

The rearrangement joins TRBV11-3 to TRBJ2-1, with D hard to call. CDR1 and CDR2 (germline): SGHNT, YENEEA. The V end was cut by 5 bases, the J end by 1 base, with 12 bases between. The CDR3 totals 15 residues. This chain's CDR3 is CASSRGWGSYNEQFF. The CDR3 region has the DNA TGTGCCAGCAGCCGAGGTTGGGGATCCTACAATGAGCAGTTCTTC. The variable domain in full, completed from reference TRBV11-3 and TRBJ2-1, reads EAGVVQSPRYKIIEKKQPVAFWCNPISGHNTLYWYLQNLGQGPELLIRYENEEAVDDSQLPKDRFSAERLKGVDSTLKIQPAELGDSAVYLCASSRGWGSYNEQFFGPGTRLTVL.

The CDR3 nucleotides are TGTGCCAGCAGCTCAACCGGGACTCCTGACAATGAGCAGTTCTTC. Translated: CASSSTGTPDNEQFF. The rearrangement uses TRBV9 and TRBJ2-1; possibly TRBD2 for D (6 bases). Between the trimmed V and J ends, which lost 4 bases and 5 bases, there was a span of 16 bases. The germline V gene encodes CDR1 SGDLS and CDR2 YYNGEE. The CDR3 extends over 15 amino acids.

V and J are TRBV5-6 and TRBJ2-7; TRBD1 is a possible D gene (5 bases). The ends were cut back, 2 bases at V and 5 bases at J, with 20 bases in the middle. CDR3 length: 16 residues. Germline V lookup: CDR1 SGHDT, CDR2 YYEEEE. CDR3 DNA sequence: TGTGCCAGCAGCTTTTTGACAGCCGTAGTAGGGAACGAGCAGTACTTC. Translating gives CASSFLTAVVGNEQYF.

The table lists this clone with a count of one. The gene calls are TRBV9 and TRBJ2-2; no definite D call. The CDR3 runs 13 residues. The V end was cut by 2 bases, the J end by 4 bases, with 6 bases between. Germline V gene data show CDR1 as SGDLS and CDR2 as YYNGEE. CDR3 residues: CASSVSVTGELFF. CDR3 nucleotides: TGTGCCAGCAGCGTGAGCGTCACCGGGGAGCTGTTTTTT.

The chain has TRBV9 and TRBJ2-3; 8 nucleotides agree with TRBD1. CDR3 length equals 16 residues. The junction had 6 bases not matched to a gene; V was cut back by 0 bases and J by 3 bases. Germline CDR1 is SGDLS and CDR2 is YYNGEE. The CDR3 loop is CASSVVPGQGTDTQYF. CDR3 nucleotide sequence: TGTGCCAGCAGCGTAGTCCCTGGACAGGGAACAGATACGCAGTATTTT.

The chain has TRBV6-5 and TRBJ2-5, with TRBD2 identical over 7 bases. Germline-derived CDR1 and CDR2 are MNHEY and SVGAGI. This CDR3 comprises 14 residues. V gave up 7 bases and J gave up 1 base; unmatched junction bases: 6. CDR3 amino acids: CASTDSGTQETQYF. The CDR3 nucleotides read TGTGCCAGCACCGACAGCGGGACCCAAGAGACCCAGTACTTC.

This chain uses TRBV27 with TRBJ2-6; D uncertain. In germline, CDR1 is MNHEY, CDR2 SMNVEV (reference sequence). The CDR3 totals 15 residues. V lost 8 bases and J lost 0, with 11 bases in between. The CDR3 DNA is TGTGCCAGCTACCAATACCGCTCTGGGGCCAACGTCCTGACTTTC. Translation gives CASYQYRSGANVLTF. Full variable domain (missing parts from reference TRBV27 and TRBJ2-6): EAQVTQNPRYLITVTGKKLTVTCSQNMNHEYMSWYRQDPGLGLRQIYYSMNVEVTDKGDVPEGYKVSRKEKRNFPLILESPSPNQTSLYFCASYQYRSGANVLTFGAGSRLTVL.

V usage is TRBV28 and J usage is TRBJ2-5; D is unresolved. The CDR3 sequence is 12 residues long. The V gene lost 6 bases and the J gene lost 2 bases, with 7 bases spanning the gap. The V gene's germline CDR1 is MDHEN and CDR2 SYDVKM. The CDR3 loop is CASSSVQETQYF. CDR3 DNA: TGTGCCAGCAGCTCAGTACAAGAGACCCAGTACTTC.

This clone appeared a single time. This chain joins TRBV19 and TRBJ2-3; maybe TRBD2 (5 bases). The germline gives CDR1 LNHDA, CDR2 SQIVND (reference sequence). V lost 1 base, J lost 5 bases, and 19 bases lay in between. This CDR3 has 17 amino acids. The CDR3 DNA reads TGTGCCAGTAGTATAGCTGGACCACCGAAAGGAGGAGATACGCAGTATTTT. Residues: CASSIAGPPKGGDTQYF.

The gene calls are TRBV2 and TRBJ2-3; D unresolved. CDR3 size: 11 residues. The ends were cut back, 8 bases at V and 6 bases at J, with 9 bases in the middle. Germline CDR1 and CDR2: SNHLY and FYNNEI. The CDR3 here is CASAIKDTQYF. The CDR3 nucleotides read TGTGCCAGCGCCATTAAGGATACGCAGTATTTT.

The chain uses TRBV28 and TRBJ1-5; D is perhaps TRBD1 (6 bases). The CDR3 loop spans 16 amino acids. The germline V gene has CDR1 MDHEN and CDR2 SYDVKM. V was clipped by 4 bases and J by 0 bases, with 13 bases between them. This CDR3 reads CASSYTDRFSNQPQHF. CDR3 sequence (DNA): TGTGCCAGCAGTTATACGGACAGATTTAGCAATCAGCCCCAGCATTTT. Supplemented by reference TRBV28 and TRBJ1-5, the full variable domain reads DVKVTQSSRYLVKRTGEKVFLECVQDMDHENMFWYRQDPGLGLRLIYFSYDVKMKEKGDIPEGYSVSREKKERFSLILESASTNQTSMYLCASSYTDRFSNQPQHFGDGTRLSIL.

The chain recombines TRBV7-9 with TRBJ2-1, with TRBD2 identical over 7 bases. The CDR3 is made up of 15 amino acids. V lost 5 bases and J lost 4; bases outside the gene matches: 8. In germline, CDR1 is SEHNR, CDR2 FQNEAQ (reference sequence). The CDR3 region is CASSDYLGGYNEQFF. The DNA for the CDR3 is TGTGCCAGCAGCGATTACCTGGGAGGGTACAATGAGCAGTTCTTC.

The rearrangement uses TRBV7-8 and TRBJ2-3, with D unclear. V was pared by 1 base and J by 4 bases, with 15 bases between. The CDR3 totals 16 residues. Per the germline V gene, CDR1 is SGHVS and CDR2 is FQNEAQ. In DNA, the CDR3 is TGTGCCAGCAGCTTAGAGGTCTCCCTCAGCCCAGATACGCAGTATTTT. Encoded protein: CASSLEVSLSPDTQYF.

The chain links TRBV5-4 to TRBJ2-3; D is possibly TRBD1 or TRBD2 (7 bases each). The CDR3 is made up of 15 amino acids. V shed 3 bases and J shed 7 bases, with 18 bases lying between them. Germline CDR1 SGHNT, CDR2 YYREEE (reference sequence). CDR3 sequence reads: CASSSRQGGLYTQYF. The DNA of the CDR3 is TGTGCCAGCAGCTCCCGACAGGGAGGGTTATATACGCAGTATTTT.

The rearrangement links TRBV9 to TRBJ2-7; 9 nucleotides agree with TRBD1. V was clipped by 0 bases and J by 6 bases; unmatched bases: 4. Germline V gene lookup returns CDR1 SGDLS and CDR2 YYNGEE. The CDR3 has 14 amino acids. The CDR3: CASSVGDREREQYF. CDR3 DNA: TGTGCCAGCAGCGTAGGGGACAGGGAGCGCGAGCAGTACTTC.

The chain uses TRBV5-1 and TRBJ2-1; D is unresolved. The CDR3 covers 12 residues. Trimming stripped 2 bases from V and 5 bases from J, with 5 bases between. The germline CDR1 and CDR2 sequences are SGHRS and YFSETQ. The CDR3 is CASSLQHNEQFF. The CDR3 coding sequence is TGCGCCAGCAGCTTACAACACAATGAGCAGTTCTTC.

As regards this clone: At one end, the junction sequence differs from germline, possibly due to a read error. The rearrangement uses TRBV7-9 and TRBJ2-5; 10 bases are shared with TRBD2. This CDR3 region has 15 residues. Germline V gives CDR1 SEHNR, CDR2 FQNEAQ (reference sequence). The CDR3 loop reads CASSIAGGWQETQYF. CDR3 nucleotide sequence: TGTGCCAGCAGCATAGCGGGAGGATGGCAAGAGACCCAGTACTTC.

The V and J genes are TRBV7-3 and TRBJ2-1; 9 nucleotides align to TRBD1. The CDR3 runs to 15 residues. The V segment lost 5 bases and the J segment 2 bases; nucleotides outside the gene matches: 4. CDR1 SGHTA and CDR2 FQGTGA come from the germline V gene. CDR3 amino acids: CASSQQGAPYNEQFF. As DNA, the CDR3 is TGTGCCAGCAGCCAACAGGGGGCACCCTACAATGAGCAGTTCTTC.

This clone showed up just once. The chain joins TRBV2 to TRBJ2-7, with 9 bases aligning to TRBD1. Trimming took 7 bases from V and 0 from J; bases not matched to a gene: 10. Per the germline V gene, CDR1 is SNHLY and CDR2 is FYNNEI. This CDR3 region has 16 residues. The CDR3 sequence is CASTPRRTGASYEQYF. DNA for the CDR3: TGTGCCAGCACCCCAAGGAGGACAGGGGCCTCCTACGAGCAGTACTTC.

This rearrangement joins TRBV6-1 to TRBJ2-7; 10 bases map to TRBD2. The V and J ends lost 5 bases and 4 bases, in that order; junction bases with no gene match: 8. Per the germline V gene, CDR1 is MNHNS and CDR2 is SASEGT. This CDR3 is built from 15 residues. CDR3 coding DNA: TGTGCCAGCAGTACAGCGGGAGGGCCAGGTTACGAGCAGTACTTC. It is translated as CASSTAGGPGYEQYF.

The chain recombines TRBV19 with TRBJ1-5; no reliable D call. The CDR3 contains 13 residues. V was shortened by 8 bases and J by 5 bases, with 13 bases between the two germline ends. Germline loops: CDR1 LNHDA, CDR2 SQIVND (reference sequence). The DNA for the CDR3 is TGTGCCAGTGACCCCGGCAGAGATCAGCCCCAGCATTTT. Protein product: CASDPGRDQPQHF.

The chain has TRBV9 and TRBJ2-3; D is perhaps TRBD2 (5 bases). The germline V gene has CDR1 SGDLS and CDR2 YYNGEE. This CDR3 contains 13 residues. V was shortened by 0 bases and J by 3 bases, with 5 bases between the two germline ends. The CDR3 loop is CASSVAGTDTQYF. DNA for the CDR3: TGTGCCAGCAGCGTAGCGGGAACAGATACGCAGTATTTT.

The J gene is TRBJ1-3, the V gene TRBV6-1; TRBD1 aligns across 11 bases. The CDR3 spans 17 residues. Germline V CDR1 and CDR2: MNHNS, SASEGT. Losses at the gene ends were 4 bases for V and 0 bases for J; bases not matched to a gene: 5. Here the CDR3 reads CASSVGTGGFSGNTIYF. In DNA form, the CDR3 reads TGTGCCAGCAGTGTCGGGACAGGGGGTTTCTCTGGAAACACCATATATTTT.

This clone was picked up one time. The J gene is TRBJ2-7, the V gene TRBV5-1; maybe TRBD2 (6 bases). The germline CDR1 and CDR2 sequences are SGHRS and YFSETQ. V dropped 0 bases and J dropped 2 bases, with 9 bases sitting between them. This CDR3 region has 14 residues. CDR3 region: CASSLATGAYEQYF. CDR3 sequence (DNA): TGCGCCAGCAGCTTGGCCACGGGAGCCTACGAGCAGTACTTC.

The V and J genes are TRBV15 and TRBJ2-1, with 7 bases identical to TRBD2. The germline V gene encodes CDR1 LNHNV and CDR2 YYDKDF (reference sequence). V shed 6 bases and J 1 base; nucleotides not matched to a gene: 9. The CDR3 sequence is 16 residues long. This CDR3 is CATRERGGASYNEQFF. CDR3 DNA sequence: TGTGCCACCAGGGAGCGCGGGGGTGCGTCCTACAATGAGCAGTTCTTC.

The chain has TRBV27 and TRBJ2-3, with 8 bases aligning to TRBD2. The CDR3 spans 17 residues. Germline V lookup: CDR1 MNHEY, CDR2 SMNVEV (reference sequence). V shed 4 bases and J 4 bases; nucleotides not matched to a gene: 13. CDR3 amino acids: CASSSKLSGLVSDTQYF. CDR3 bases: TGTGCCAGCAGTTCCAAACTTTCGGGACTAGTCTCAGATACGCAGTATTTT.

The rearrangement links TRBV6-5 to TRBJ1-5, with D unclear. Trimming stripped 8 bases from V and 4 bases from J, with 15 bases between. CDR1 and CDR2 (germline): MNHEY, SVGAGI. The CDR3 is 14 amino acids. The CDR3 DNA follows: TGTGCCAGCTCCCCGAGTGGGGTAAATCAGCCCCAGCATTTT. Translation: CASSPSGVNQPQHF.

This CDR3 is CASSYYGGDTIYF. CDR3 DNA: TGTGCCAGCAGTTACTACGGAGGGGACACCATATATTTT. The gene calls are TRBV6-5 and TRBJ1-3; perhaps TRBD1 as D (5 bases). CDR1 and CDR2 from the germline V gene are MNHEY and SVGAGI. The ends were cut back, 1 base at V and 8 bases at J, with 9 bases in the middle. The length of the CDR3 is 13 residues.

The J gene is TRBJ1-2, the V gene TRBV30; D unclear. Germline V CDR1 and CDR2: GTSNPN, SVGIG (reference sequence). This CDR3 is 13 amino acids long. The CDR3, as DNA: TGTGCTGAGACTCGGCTACAAGTGAGTGGCTACACCTTC. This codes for CAETRLQVSGYTF.

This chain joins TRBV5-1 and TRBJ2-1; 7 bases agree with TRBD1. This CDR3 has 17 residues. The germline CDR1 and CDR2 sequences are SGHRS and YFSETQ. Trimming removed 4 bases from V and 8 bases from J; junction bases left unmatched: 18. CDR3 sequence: CASSQGPQTGFSDEQFF. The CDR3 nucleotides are TGCGCCAGCAGCCAAGGGCCCCAGACAGGGTTTTCCGATGAGCAGTTCTTC.